These 25 T cell receptor beta chains were sequenced from one sample in a study of cytomegalovirus exposure and HLA in healthy donors. The repertoire was sequenced with immunoSEQ multiplex PCR; TCRdb's copy has only in-frame clones and lacks some. The table lists over 110,000 clones, more than 85% of them singletons. The source material was PBMCs. These receptors came from a man younger than 35 in good health and CMV-seropositive.

The chain links TRBV7-6 to TRBJ2-1; D possibly corresponds to TRBD2 (6 bases). Looked up from germline, CDR1 is SGHVS and CDR2 is FNYEAQ. The CDR3 is 16 amino acids. With 5 bases removed from V and 3 bases from J, the gap between germline ends came to 17 bases. CDR3 DNA sequence: TGTGCCAGCAGCGCTCGACTAGTGAAGCACTACAATGAGCAGTTCTTC. Its translation: CASSARLVKHYNEQFF.

This sequence joins TRBV5-1 and TRBJ1-2, with 8 bases lining up with TRBD1. The germline CDR1 and CDR2 sequences are SGHRS and YFSETQ. V dropped 2 bases and J dropped 14; count of bases not matched to a gene: 8. The CDR3 has 12 amino acids. Here the CDR3 reads CASSLAGTGPTF. The CDR3 region has the DNA TGCGCCAGCAGCTTAGCCGGGACAGGCCCTACCTTC.

The CDR3 region has the DNA TGTGCCAGCAGCATGACTAGCGGGAGGGTAGATACGCAGTATTTT. This gives the protein CASSMTSGRVDTQYF. The V call is TRBV5-4, the J call TRBJ2-3, with 14 bases identical to TRBD2. The V and J ends lost 4 bases and 5 bases, in that order; junction bases with no gene match: 3. CDR1 and CDR2 (germline): SGHNT, YYREEE (reference sequence). This CDR3 contains 15 residues.

V usage is TRBV7-9 and J usage is TRBJ1-2; no clear D. Between the trimmed V and J ends, which lost 4 bases and 5 bases, there was a span of 8 bases. Germline V lookup: CDR1 SEHNR, CDR2 FQNEAQ (reference sequence). This CDR3 has 12 residues. CDR3 sequence (DNA): TGTGCCAGCAGCTCGGGTATATATGGCTACACCTTC. It translates to CASSSGIYGYTF.

This clone was recorded once. The chain uses TRBV10-1 and TRBJ1-6; 10 bases match TRBD1. V lost 1 base and J lost 10; bases outside the gene matches: 4. This CDR3 contains 15 residues. The germline V gene encodes CDR1 WNHNN and CDR2 SYGVQD (reference sequence). CDR3 sequence reads: CASSEWTGGRSPLHF. The CDR3, as DNA: TGCGCCAGCAGTGAGTGGACAGGGGGTAGGTCACCCCTCCACTTT.

CDR3: CASGLVRIAEGYNEQFF. The DNA for the CDR3 is TGTGCTAGTGGTTTGGTACGGATAGCGGAAGGCTACAATGAGCAGTTCTTC. The V gene is TRBV12-5, the J gene TRBJ2-1, with D possibly matching TRBD2 (6 bases). The V end lost 0 bases, the J end lost 3 bases, and 15 bases lay between the germline ends. Germline-derived CDR1 and CDR2 are LGHNT and FRNRAP. The CDR3 has 17 amino acids. The full variable domain, completed using reference TRBV12-5 and TRBJ2-1, is DARVTQTPRHKVTEMGQEVTMRCQPILGHNTVFWYRQTMMQGLELLAYFRNRAPLDDSGMPKDRFSAEMPDATLATLKIQPSEPRDSAVYFCASGLVRIAEGYNEQFFGPGTRLTVL.

The chain employs TRBV19 and TRBJ1-4; D gene ambiguous. V dropped 7 bases and J dropped 7 bases, with 10 bases sitting between them. Germline V gives CDR1 LNHDA, CDR2 SQIVND (reference sequence). This CDR3 contains 12 residues. The chain's CDR3 is CASNNGGEKLFF. CDR3 sequence (DNA): TGTGCCAGTAATAACGGAGGTGAAAAACTGTTTTTT.

V gene TRBV4-2 combines with J gene TRBJ2-7; 8 bases align to TRBD2. Germline values: CDR1 LGHNA, CDR2 YNFKEQ. With V trimmed by 1 base and J by 4 bases, 9 bases remained unmatched. The CDR3 length is 16 residues. CDR3 nucleotides: TGTGCCAGCAGCCAAGGTAGCGGGGCCCAGGGTTACGAGCAGTACTTC. Translation: CASSQGSGAQGYEQYF.

The rearrangement uses TRBV7-2 and TRBJ2-5; 14 bases match TRBD2. Germline V lookup: CDR1 SGHTA, CDR2 FQGNSA. The V and J ends lost 1 base and 5 bases, in that order; junction bases with no gene match: 9. The CDR3 runs 18 residues. The CDR3 sequence: CASSLVGTSGGFAETQYF. The DNA for the CDR3 is TGTGCCAGCAGCTTAGTGGGGACTAGCGGGGGATTCGCGGAGACCCAGTACTTC.

The chain is built from TRBV27 and TRBJ2-7; tentatively, D is TRBD2 (6 bases). Germline V CDR1 and CDR2: MNHEY, SMNVEV (reference sequence). The CDR3 loop spans 15 amino acids. Trimming shortened V by 2 bases and J by 4 bases, and 15 bases separated the two germline ends. As DNA, the CDR3 is TGTGCCAGCAGTTTACGCGAGACTAGGATTTACGAGCAGTACTTC. Translated: CASSLRETRIYEQYF.

The rearrangement joins TRBV7-8 to TRBJ2-2; 7 bases are shared with TRBD1. The CDR3 runs 18 residues. Trimming took 4 bases from V and 1 from J; bases not matched to a gene: 12. Germline CDR1 is SGHVS and CDR2 is FQNEAQ. The DNA of the CDR3 is TGTGCCAGCAGCTCCCGGTCTAAGGGGGCCGTGAACACCGGGGAGCTGTTTTTT. Translation: CASSSRSKGAVNTGELFF.

The chain has TRBV27 and TRBJ2-1, with a possible D match to TRBD2 (6 bases). CDR1 and CDR2 from the germline V gene are MNHEY and SMNVEV (reference sequence). The V and J ends lost 6 bases and 4 bases respectively, with 10 bases between them. The CDR3 contains 13 residues. In nucleotides, the CDR3 is TGTGCCAGCAGCGCGGGGATTTACAATGAGCAGTTCTTC. As protein: CASSAGIYNEQFF.

The chain links TRBV11-2 to TRBJ1-4; 8 nucleotides agree with TRBD1. This CDR3 contains 16 residues. The V and J ends lost 4 bases and 5 bases, in that order; junction bases with no gene match: 9. CDR1 SGHAT and CDR2 FQNNGV come from the germline V gene. The CDR3 nucleotides are TGTGCCAGCAGCTCCGTAAGGACAGGGAGAAATGAAAAACTGTTTTTT. Encoded protein: CASSSVRTGRNEKLFF.

V gene TRBV9 combines with J gene TRBJ2-3; TRBD1 matches at 9 bases. Germline V CDR1 and CDR2: SGDLS, YYNGEE. V gave up 4 bases and J gave up 3 bases; unmatched junction bases: 12. The CDR3 consists of 17 residues. The CDR3, as DNA: TGTGCCAGCAGCCAACGGCGCGGGACAGGGAAGACAGATACGCAGTATTTT. It codes for CASSQRRGTGKTDTQYF.

V usage is TRBV27 and J usage is TRBJ1-4, with TRBD1 identical over 10 bases. After removal of 5 bases from V and 4 bases from J, the junction contained 7 bases not matched to a gene. The CDR3 has 16 amino acids. Germline V CDR1 and CDR2: MNHEY, SMNVEV (reference sequence). CDR3 sequence reads: CASSVGQGQGNEKLFF. DNA for the CDR3: TGTGCCAGCAGTGTGGGACAGGGGCAAGGTAATGAAAAACTGTTTTTT.

Comments on this clone: Within the sample, other DNA sequences also encode this same CDR3. V is TRBV5-1 and J is TRBJ1-1; 8 positions agree with TRBD1. V trimming: 2 bases; J trimming: 4 bases; junction bases outside the gene matches: 1. This CDR3 is built from 13 residues. The germline gives CDR1 SGHRS, CDR2 YFSETQ. CDR3 coding DNA: TGCGCCAGCAGCTTAGACAGGGGCACTGAAGCTTTCTTT. The encoded protein is CASSLDRGTEAFF.

This rearrangement joins TRBV6-5 to TRBJ1-6, with 7 bases lining up with TRBD1. The CDR3 is 13 amino acids. In germline, CDR1 is MNHEY, CDR2 SVGAGI. The trim removed 4 bases at V and 11 bases at J, leaving 5 bases unmatched. The CDR3 bases are TGTGCCAGCAGTTTGACGACAGGGACACCCCTCCACTTT. Translation gives CASSLTTGTPLHF.

This chain connects TRBV11-2 to TRBJ1-2; 8 bases agree with TRBD1. The CDR3 length is 13 residues. Germline V gene sequence: CDR1 SGHAT, CDR2 FQNNGV. V lost 5 bases and J lost 4; bases outside the gene matches: 3. CDR3 amino acids: CASSQDRGYGYTF. In DNA, the CDR3 is TGTGCCAGCAGCCAAGACAGGGGCTATGGCTACACCTTC.

This chain connects TRBV9 to TRBJ2-1; 7 positions agree with TRBD2. This CDR3 comprises 16 residues. Per germline, CDR1 SGDLS and CDR2 YYNGEE. Trimming removed 1 base from V and 3 bases from J; junction bases left unmatched: 7. CDR3 in DNA: TGTGCCAGCAGCGTAAACATCGGCGGGAGCTACAATGAGCAGTTCTTC. Amino acids: CASSVNIGGSYNEQFF.

V is TRBV5-1 and J is TRBJ1-1; 7 nucleotides match TRBD1. J lost 5 bases, V lost 0 bases, and 1 base had no gene match. Germline-derived CDR1 and CDR2 are SGHRS and YFSETQ. The CDR3 is made up of 13 amino acids. CDR3 sequence (DNA): TGCGCCAGCAGCTTGGAACAGGGGACTGAAGCTTTCTTT. Protein product: CASSLEQGTEAFF.

The CDR3, as DNA: TGTGCCAGCAGGCGGGCGGGAGGGTTCTACGAGCAGTACTTC. Translation gives CASRRAGGFYEQYF. V is TRBV27 and J is TRBJ2-7; 9 bases align to TRBD2. V gave up 6 bases and J gave up 3 bases; unmatched junction bases: 6. Germline loops: CDR1 MNHEY, CDR2 SMNVEV (reference sequence). There are 14 residues in the CDR3.

This chain connects TRBV9 to TRBJ2-3, with D tentatively TRBD2 (5 bases). CDR1 and CDR2 from the germline V gene are SGDLS and YYNGEE. The ends were cut back, 0 bases at V and 0 bases at J, with 8 bases in the middle. The CDR3 extends over 15 amino acids. The CDR3 spells CASSVVGSSTDTQYF. The CDR3 DNA follows: TGTGCCAGCAGCGTAGTGGGGAGCAGCACAGATACGCAGTATTTT.

The chain uses TRBV2 and TRBJ2-3; D is undetermined. This CDR3 comprises 14 residues. Trimming removed 8 bases at V and 0 bases at J, with 12 bases between. Germline V lookup: CDR1 SNHLY, CDR2 FYNNEI. CDR3 in DNA: TGTGCCAGCGGTCAGGCCTTTAGCACAGATACGCAGTATTTT. Its protein is CASGQAFSTDTQYF.

V is TRBV7-2 and J is TRBJ1-5; the D is unclear. Deletions cut 5 bases from V and 0 bases from J, with 14 bases between. Per germline, CDR1 SGHTA and CDR2 FQGNSA. This CDR3 is 16 amino acids long. The CDR3 loop reads CASSQGAGYSNQPQHF. CDR3 nucleotide sequence: TGTGCCAGCAGCCAAGGCGCGGGGTATAGCAATCAGCCCCAGCATTTT.

The V and J genes are TRBV7-9 and TRBJ2-1; 12 nucleotides match TRBD2. The ends lost 4 bases at V and 9 bases at J; junction bases unmatched: 7. The CDR3 consists of 15 residues. CDR1 and CDR2 (germline): SEHNR, FQNEAQ (reference sequence). CDR3 coding DNA: TGTGCCAGCAGCTCTCGACTAGCGGGAGAGGGTGAGCAGTTCTTC. It encodes CASSSRLAGEGEQFF.